These 17 T cell receptor beta chains came from one sample sequenced in a study of radiotherapy plus CTLA-4 blockade in lung cancer. Data came from immunoSEQ multiplex PCR; TCRdb stores just in-frame clones and leaves some out. In the table there are 90,000 to 130,000 clones, roughly four fifths of which are singletons. The starting material was peripheral blood, obtained from a patient treated with radiotherapy plus ipilimumab. All receptors derive from a human donor with non-small cell lung cancer that progressed on radiotherapy plus ipilimumab. Some clones in this sample may be carry-over from other donors' samples.

J is TRBJ1-2 and V is TRBV6-5; D is ambiguous. Germline V lookup: CDR1 MNHEY, CDR2 SVGAGI. The CDR3 length is 14 residues. V was trimmed by 6 bases and J by 4 bases, leaving 15 bases between them. CDR3 DNA sequence: TGTGCCAGCAGAACAAACCCGGGCAGCTATGGCTACACCTTC. Translated: CASRTNPGSYGYTF.

The V and J genes are TRBV27 and TRBJ1-2; no clear D gene. The CDR3 is 13 residues long. Trimming pared 0 bases from V and 4 bases from J, leaving 6 bases between. CDR1 is MNHEY and CDR2 is SMNVEV in the germline V gene (reference sequence). In nucleotides, the CDR3 is TGTGCCAGCAGTTTATCCAGGAGCTATGGCTACACCTTC. It codes for CASSLSRSYGYTF.

This rearrangement joins TRBV29-1 to TRBJ1-2; the D is unclear. The CDR3 has 11 amino acids. Per the germline V gene, CDR1 is SQVTM and CDR2 is ANQGSEA. Trimming took 7 bases from V and 4 from J, leaving 10 bases between them. The CDR3 loop reads CSGFRGYGYTF. The DNA of the CDR3 is TGCAGCGGGTTCCGCGGCTATGGCTACACCTTC.

The chain combines TRBV7-8 with TRBJ2-7; the match to TRBD1 covers 9 bases. The germline V gene encodes CDR1 SGHVS and CDR2 FQNEAQ. The CDR3 consists of 19 residues. J lost 5 bases, V lost 2 bases, and 19 bases had no gene match. The CDR3 here is CASSLLQDRGFVVLHEQYF. As DNA, the CDR3 is TGTGCCAGCAGCTTACTCCAGGACAGGGGTTTTGTCGTCCTCCACGAGCAGTACTTC.

This clone was seen only once. The rearrangement joins TRBV14 to TRBJ1-5; D unresolved. The CDR3 extends over 16 amino acids. The V and J ends lost 3 bases and 2 bases respectively, with 14 bases between them. Per germline, CDR1 SGHDN and CDR2 FVKESK. This chain's CDR3 is CASSHPGRIGNQPQHF. The DNA of the CDR3 is TGTGCCAGCAGCCACCCAGGACGTATTGGCAATCAGCCCCAGCATTTT.

This chain connects TRBV6-5 to TRBJ2-7; TRBD2 agrees at 11 bases. The CDR3 length is 13 residues. Germline loops: CDR1 MNHEY, CDR2 SVGAGI. Trimming took 5 bases from V and 6 from J; bases not matched to a gene: 3. CDR3 sequence: CASSPLAGGEQYF. The CDR3 DNA is TGTGCCAGCAGTCCTCTAGCGGGGGGCGAGCAGTACTTC.

The rearrangement uses TRBV5-4 and TRBJ1-5; 7 bases are a match to TRBD1. CDR3 length equals 14 residues. Germline V gives CDR1 SGHNT, CDR2 YYREEE (reference sequence). Trimming cost V 2 bases and J 5 bases; bases outside gene matches: 4. The CDR3 DNA follows: TGTGCCAGCAGCTTACAGGGGTCGGATCAGCCCCAGCATTTT. It yields the protein CASSLQGSDQPQHF.

This clone was seen more than once but under ten times. The V call is TRBV7-2, the J call TRBJ1-3; D is possibly TRBD1 (6 bases). Trimming shortened V by 6 bases and J by 4 bases, and 16 bases separated the two germline ends. Germline CDR1 SGHTA, CDR2 FQGNSA. This CDR3 spans 15 amino acids. The CDR3 spells CASSLNQGRGNTIYF. The CDR3 nucleotides are TGTGCCAGCAGTCTAAATCAGGGGAGGGGAAACACCATATATTTT.

The chain links TRBV9 to TRBJ2-7, with D perhaps assigned TRBD1 or TRBD2 (5 bases each). Deletions cut 4 bases from V and 6 bases from J, with 26 bases between. Germline V gene data show CDR1 as SGDLS and CDR2 as YYNGEE. The CDR3 spans 17 residues. CDR3 sequence: CASSQTQVWDQSGEQYF. The CDR3 DNA follows: TGTGCCAGCAGCCAGACTCAAGTTTGGGACCAGTCGGGCGAGCAGTACTTC.

The chain is built from TRBV4-3 and TRBJ1-1; tentative D call: TRBD1 (5 bases). CDR3 length equals 15 residues. V lost 1 base and J 4 bases, leaving 13 bases between the germline ends. Germline values: CDR1 LGHNA, CDR2 YSLEER. The CDR3, as DNA: TGCGCCAGCAGCCAAGTTAGGGAGGGGAGCACTGAAGCTTTCTTT. This codes for CASSQVREGSTEAFF.

The chain has TRBV6-5 and TRBJ2-1; the match to TRBD2 covers 7 bases. Germline V gene sequence: CDR1 MNHEY, CDR2 SVGAGI. With V trimmed by 4 bases and J by 5 bases, 8 bases remained unmatched. CDR3 length: 15 residues. The CDR3 spells CASSFSGSTDNEQFF. In DNA form, the CDR3 reads TGTGCCAGCAGTTTTAGCGGGTCAACTGACAATGAGCAGTTCTTC.

This clone appeared once. The CDR3 sequence: CASSWGGDTQYF. CDR3 sequence (DNA): TGTGCCAGCAGCTGGGGGGGAGATACGCAGTATTTT. The rearrangement joins TRBV11-2 to TRBJ2-3; TRBD2 aligns across 7 bases. The CDR3 consists of 12 residues. Germline V gives CDR1 SGHAT, CDR2 FQNNGV. After removal of 4 bases from V and 5 bases from J, the junction contained 0 bases not matched to a gene.

The chain uses TRBV28 and TRBJ1-2; 7 nucleotides line up with TRBD1. Looked up from germline, CDR1 is MDHEN and CDR2 is SYDVKM. V was pared by 4 bases and J by 6 bases, with 5 bases of the junction left unmatched. The length of the CDR3 is 13 residues. The CDR3 reads CASSSGTANGYTF. In nucleotides, the CDR3 is TGTGCCAGCAGTTCCGGGACAGCCAATGGCTACACCTTC.

The gene calls are TRBV7-2 and TRBJ1-3; TRBD1 aligns across 10 bases. J lost 7 bases, V lost 5 bases, and 5 bases had no gene match. The CDR3 totals 14 residues. Per germline, CDR1 SGHTA and CDR2 FQGNSA. Here the CDR3 reads CASSPDRGRNTIYF. CDR3 coding DNA: TGTGCCAGCAGCCCGGACAGGGGGAGGAACACCATATATTTT.

The chain recombines TRBV2 with TRBJ2-5; 7 nucleotides agree with TRBD1. The J segment lost 5 bases and the V segment lost 9 bases, leaving 9 bases of the junction unmatched. CDR1 is SNHLY and CDR2 is FYNNEI in the germline V gene. CDR3 length: 13 amino acids. CDR3 sequence (DNA): TGTGCCAGTAGTCTAACAGGGGTGGAGACCCAGTACTTC. It specifies CASSLTGVETQYF.

This chain connects TRBV15 to TRBJ1-1; 7 nucleotides agree with TRBD1. The germline V gene encodes CDR1 LNHNV and CDR2 YYDKDF (reference sequence). With 4 bases clipped from V and 7 bases from J, the junction kept 9 bases outside the gene matches. The CDR3 length is 14 residues. CDR3 DNA: TGTGCCACCAGCACACAAGGGACAGCACTTGAAGCTTTCTTT. Encoded protein: CATSTQGTALEAFF. Full variable domain (rest looked up from reference TRBV15 and TRBJ1-1): DAMVIQNPRYQVTQFGKPVTLSCSQTLNHNVMYWYQQKSSQAPKLLFHYYDKDFNNEADTPDNFQSRRPNTSFCFLDIRSPGLGDTAMYLCATSTQGTALEAFFGQGTRLTVV.

The chain joins TRBV4-2 to TRBJ1-3; D unresolved. The CDR3 is 15 amino acids. Germline lookup yields CDR1 LGHNA and CDR2 YNFKEQ. The germline V and J ends were trimmed by 5 bases and 2 bases, with 13 bases remaining between them. In nucleotides, the CDR3 is TGTGCCAGCAGCGACAACAGCCGCACTGGAAACACCATATATTTT. Encoded protein: CASSDNSRTGNTIYF.